This TCR beta chain originates from a study of shared clonotypes between healthy human individuals (TCRdb year 2020). Regarding the complete study: The cohort comprised a couple of women and three men aged 18 to 49 years. Per donor, three plates each were used for CD4 naive and CD4 memory, two for CD8 naive, and one for CD8 memory. Blood TCR repertoires of about five healthy adults were deeply sequenced to estimate repertoire size and the extent of clonotype sharing between individuals. Different laboratories and diverse techniques were used to prepare libraries and sequence TCR repertoires, to increase sequencing depth and limit assay-specific biases. Each donor's leukapheresis produced roughly between about 0.9 and 9.5 billion PBMCs.

This clone appeared a single time. The clone's antigen remains unknown. The input lacks base qualities; no much larger clone sits a single base away. The germline V gene yields MNHNS for CDR1 and SASEGT for CDR2. V is trimmed back by 2 bases and J by 2 bases, and the junction contains 6 bases that no gene match accounts for. The CDR3 has 18 amino acids, counting the end cysteine and phenylalanine. The sequence is cut down to CDR3 DNA, 54 bases in frame from base 1. The donors were healthy, HIV-negative adults with no recently reported acute infections or vaccinations. Only Caucasian adults living in Nashville, Tennessee, USA were represented among the donors. Magnetic negative selection was used to enrich CD4+ T cells, after which naive cells were positively selected on CD45RA and the negative fraction became the memory subset. Blood was collected by leukapheresis, and PBMCs were isolated by Ficoll-Histopaque density gradient centrifugation and then cryopreserved in liquid nitrogen vapor phase. Purity and quantity of every magnetically sorted T cell population were checked by analytical flow cytometry. From each sorted fraction, genomic DNA was isolated and quantified by UV absorbance on a Nanodrop 2000c.

Using the deep immunoSEQ assay, multiplex PCR amplified TCR CDR3 regions from genomic DNA. Genomic DNA extracted from each cell subset was distributed evenly over all wells of several immunoSEQ 96-well plates, and each plate served as one replicate. For sorted subsets, each replicate PCR was loaded with around 220 ng genomic DNA, equivalent to 25,000 to 30,000 T cell genomes. The purified libraries were quantified using a Qubit 3.0 fluorometer, sized with a Bioanalyzer 2100, and then quantified again using the KAPA Library Quantification kit. Every immunoSEQ 96-well plate was sequenced on a dedicated single-read 150-cycle Illumina NextSeq 550 flow cell. On the study's bioinformatics: Because only junctional sequences without quality scores were contained in the immunoSEQ output, filtering matching that applied to full-length reads could not be performed. Sequences were annotated with PyIR, a Python wrapper for IgBLAST v1.9, and V/J genes and CDR3 were assigned using IMGT germline references. Reads were removed for weak V/J assignments (E-value above 1e-6), missing CDR3, stop codons, out-of-frame junctions, or ambiguous translated residues. V3J clonotypes were defined as sequences sharing the same inferred V gene, J gene, and CDR3 amino acid sequence. The percentage overlap between two repertoires was calculated by dividing the number of shared unique clonotypes by the size of the smaller repertoire. Richness of each repertoire was evaluated using RTK rarefaction, the Chao1 estimator, and Recon v2.1 estimates of unobserved clonotypes. Generation probabilities were computed with OLGA for all TCRbeta clonotypes obtained by the gDNA method from four donors. TCRdb obtained this table from immuneACCESS and retained in-frame rearrangements with V and J assigned. These tables miss some clones; where compared with another copy, unresolved V genes account for less than half of the shortfall, and the remainder is unexplained. V and J calls and clone size are as listed in that table; D and trimming were resolved from the DNA. The sample profile shows more than 2,000,000 clones; 85% to 95% of them were found once. The biggest ten clones account for about 0.41% of the sample.

Results the study describes overall, beyond this receptor: Sampling was limited to blood, and TCR repertoires in tissue likely differ from TCR repertoires in blood. Higher generation probabilities were observed for clonotypes shared by all four sorted-subset donors than for non-shared clonotypes. Roughly 5% of naive CD4, 3% to 4% of naive CD8, about 2.4% of memory CD4, and approximately 0.39% of memory CD8 clonotypes were shared across several donors. Pairwise subsampling indicated that sequencing depth was expected to affect the degree of clonotype sharing among donors. Because the study included only a small number of donors, the genetic and exposure-history diversity represented was limited. Naive subsets generally had larger estimated clonotype richness than memory subsets did. Even with the large sequencing depth, rarefaction of the sorted-subset datasets indicated that sequencing was incomplete.

Sequencing was done on a sample of naive CD4+ T cells from PBMCs. This sample's cell subset or site label indicates: CD45RA+ positively selected. The source is a man younger than 35 in good health. Some clones in this sample may be carry-over from other donors' samples. The chain is assembled from TRBV6-1 and TRBJ2-7; TRBD2 fits 16 bases in the junction. The CDR3 protein: CASSERGLAGGPPYEQYF. The DNA sequence is TGTGCCAGCAGTGAAAGGGGACTAGCGGGAGGGCCGCCCTACGAGCAGTACTTC.